These 30 T cell receptor beta chains came from one sample sequenced in a study of T-cell memory formation after mild COVID-19. TCRdb reprocessed the 5' RACE reads with MiXCR, giving one entry per CDR3 protein. The sample shows about 450,000 distinct CDR3 sequences, 20% to 30% of them seen only once. Sequenced: PBMCs or a T cell subset sorted from them (not recorded which). Receptors originate from an adult woman who had mild COVID-19 (a few samples of this study predate the infection). Cell type and time point are not known.

The chain couples TRBV11-1 to TRBJ2-3, with 8 nucleotides matching TRBD1. The CDR3 is 17 amino acids. Losses at the gene ends were 1 base for V and 3 bases for J; bases not matched to a gene: 9. Germline CDR1 and CDR2: SGHAT and FQDESV (reference sequence). The CDR3 DNA reads TGTGCCAGCAGCTTAGACGTGACAGGGGAGAGGACAGATACGCAGTATTTT. Amino acids: CASSLDVTGERTDTQYF.

This clonotype was counted ten times or more. This chain uses TRBV5-1 with TRBJ1-6; D gene ambiguous. CDR3 size: 13 residues. With 0 bases removed from V and 9 bases from J, the gap between germline ends came to 7 bases. CDR1 and CDR2 (germline): SGHRS, YFSETQ. The CDR3 loop reads CASSLEGGSPLHF. For the CDR3, the DNA is TGCGCCAGCAGCTTGGAGGGAGGTTCACCCCTCCACTTT.

This clonotype was found a few times. The chain employs TRBV7-3 and TRBJ1-1; maybe TRBD1 (6 bases). CDR1 and CDR2 (germline): SGHTA, FQGTGA. The CDR3 extends over 15 amino acids. V lost 1 base and J lost 6, with 15 bases in between. CDR3 protein: CASSLRGGAGAEAFF. CDR3 coding DNA: TGTGCCAGCAGCTTAAGAGGGGGGGCTGGGGCTGAAGCTTTCTTT.

This chain uses TRBV2 with TRBJ2-7; D is possibly TRBD2 (5 bases). V was cut by 4 bases and J by 2 bases, with 9 bases left in between. This CDR3 has 13 amino acids. CDR1 is SNHLY and CDR2 is FYNNEI in the germline V gene. The CDR3 sequence is CASSGGWTYEQYF. Here the CDR3 DNA reads TGTGCCAGCAGTGGAGGGTGGACCTACGAGCAGTACTTC.

This clonotype was found a few times. The chain combines TRBV7-3 with TRBJ2-2; D not resolved. The CDR3 is 15 amino acids. Germline assignment: CDR1 SGHTA and CDR2 FQGTGA. Trimming took 0 bases from V and 7 from J, leaving 12 bases between them. CDR3 in amino acids: CASSLTFTLGGELFF. The CDR3 DNA reads as TGTGCCAGCAGCTTAACGTTCACCTTGGGCGGGGAGCTGTTTTTT. Together with reference TRBV7-3 and TRBJ2-2, the CDR3 gives the full variable domain: GAGVSQTPSNKVTEKGKYVELRCDPISGHTALYWYRQSLGQGPEFLIYFQGTGAADDSGLPNDRFFAVRPEGSVSTLKIQRTERGDSAVYLCASSLTFTLGGELFFGEGSRLTVL.

In its sample, this clonotype was seen many times. The V gene is TRBV6-5, the J gene TRBJ1-1; no firm D call. The CDR3 is 16 residues long. V lost 2 bases to trimming and J lost 0 bases, with 13 bases between them. From germline, CDR1 is MNHEY and CDR2 SVGAGI. CDR3 residues: CASSYGSGIVNTEAFF. CDR3 bases: TGTGCCAGCAGTTACGGGAGTGGGATCGTGAACACTGAAGCTTTCTTT.

In its sample, this clonotype was seen once. CDR3 sequence: CASSSLWYEGMAEAFF. CDR3 nucleotide sequence: TGTGCCAGCAGTTCCTTGTGGTACGAAGGGATGGCTGAAGCTTTCTTT. The chain uses TRBV2 and TRBJ1-1; D unclear. The length of the CDR3 is 16 residues. Germline V gene lookup returns CDR1 SNHLY and CDR2 FYNNEI. V lost 5 bases, J lost 6 bases, and 22 bases lay in between.

This clonotype has more than one count but fewer than ten. V and J are TRBV25-1 and TRBJ2-5; a possible D gene is TRBD1 (7 bases). CDR3 size: 16 residues. Germline V gene sequence: CDR1 MGHDK, CDR2 SYGVNS. V lost 3 bases and J 7 bases, leaving 21 bases between the germline ends. The CDR3 is CASSERQGRGIGTQYF. As DNA, the CDR3 is TGTGCCAGCAGTGAGAGACAGGGCCGGGGGATTGGGACCCAGTACTTC.

This clonotype has only one observation. The J gene is TRBJ2-7, the V gene TRBV29-1, with 8 bases that match TRBD2. The germline gives CDR1 SQVTM, CDR2 ANQGSEA. The length of the CDR3 is 13 residues. The V and J ends lost 5 bases and 0 bases, in that order; junction bases with no gene match: 3. The CDR3 DNA is TGCAGCGTTTCGGGGGGGAGCTCCTACGAGCAGTACTTC. It translates to CSVSGGSSYEQYF.

The gene calls are TRBV3-1 and TRBJ2-7, with D hard to call. V dropped 0 bases and J dropped 6 bases, with 6 bases sitting between them. The germline V gene encodes CDR1 LGHDT and CDR2 YNNKEL (reference sequence). The CDR3 has 12 residues. CDR3 protein: CASSQDRFEQYF. CDR3 DNA sequence: TGTGCCAGCAGCCAAGATCGGTTCGAGCAGTACTTC.

V is TRBV5-1 and J is TRBJ2-6; D ambiguous. This CDR3 comprises 20 residues. Germline CDR1 SGHRS, CDR2 YFSETQ. V was shortened by 5 bases and J by 4 bases, with 28 bases between the two germline ends. The DNA of the CDR3 is TGCGCCAGCAGACACGACAATTGGAATTTGCCCGAGCTAGGGGCCAACGTCCTGACTTTC. As protein: CASRHDNWNLPELGANVLTF.

The genes are TRBV2 and TRBJ2-1; 10 nucleotides match TRBD2. J lost 12 bases, V lost 7 bases, and 9 bases had no gene match. Germline CDR1 reads SNHLY; CDR2 reads FYNNEI. CDR3 length equals 13 residues. Here the CDR3 reads CASTVSGGWRQFF. Here the CDR3 DNA reads TGTGCCAGCACGGTTAGCGGGGGGTGGAGGCAGTTCTTC.

This clonotype was seen repeatedly, ten times or more. J is TRBJ2-2 and V is TRBV20-1; D tentatively fits TRBD1 or TRBD2 (5 bases each). The CDR3 is 14 amino acids. Germline assignment: CDR1 DFQATT and CDR2 SNEGSKA (reference sequence). The V gene lost 7 bases and the J gene lost 1 base, with 13 bases spanning the gap. The CDR3 DNA sequence: TGCAGTGTGGCCGGGACGGTGAACACCGGGGAGCTGTTTTTT. This sequence encodes CSVAGTVNTGELFF.

This clonotype appeared a few times. One end of the junction varies from germline; a read error may be responsible. This CDR3 reads CASRTGTGYSEQFF. The CDR3 bases are TGTGCCAGCAGGACCGGGACAGGGTACAGTGAGCAGTTCTTC. The rearrangement uses TRBV12-3 or TRBV12-4 and TRBJ2-1; TRBD1 matches 9 bases. This CDR3 contains 14 residues.

CDR3 protein: CASSPLKREYTEAFF. The CDR3 DNA reads TGTGCCAGCTCACCACTAAAAAGGGAGTACACTGAAGCTTTCTTT. V gene TRBV18 combines with J gene TRBJ1-1, with D hard to call. Trimming cost V 1 base and J 3 bases, with 12 bases left between them. Per germline, CDR1 KGHSH and CDR2 LQKENI. The length of the CDR3 is 15 residues.

This clonotype was counted a few times. V gene TRBV5-1 combines with J gene TRBJ2-1; perhaps D is TRBD1 or TRBD2 (5 bases each). V was trimmed by 4 bases and J by 6 bases, leaving 17 bases between them. The CDR3 has 15 residues. Germline V CDR1 and CDR2: SGHRS, YFSETQ. CDR3 in DNA: TGCGCCAGCAGCCTGGTCAGGGACGGGATCAATGAGCAGTTCTTC. Translating it yields CASSLVRDGINEQFF.

This clonotype was counted a few times. The chain links TRBV14 to TRBJ2-5; TRBD2 is a possible D gene (6 bases). Trimming stripped 3 bases from V and 3 bases from J, with 14 bases between. The CDR3 is 15 amino acids. Germline V gene lookup returns CDR1 SGHDN and CDR2 FVKESK. CDR3 loop: CASSHGGVPKETQYF. Written as DNA, the CDR3 is TGTGCCAGCAGCCATGGAGGGGTGCCGAAAGAGACCCAGTACTTC.

The chain couples TRBV4-1 to TRBJ2-1; 10 bases fit TRBD2. CDR1 and CDR2 from the germline V gene are MGHRA and YSYEKL. The CDR3 contains 16 residues. V trimming: 3 bases; J trimming: 6 bases; junction bases outside the gene matches: 8. CDR3 nucleotides: TGCGCCAGCAGCCAGGACGAGCGGGGGGGCCTCAATGAGCAGTTCTTC. As protein: CASSQDERGGLNEQFF.

The gene calls are TRBV5-1 and TRBJ1-2; TRBD1 might be the D (6 bases). The germline V and J ends were trimmed by 4 bases and 0 bases, with 13 bases remaining between them. The CDR3 has 15 residues. The germline V gene encodes CDR1 SGHRS and CDR2 YFSETQ. CDR3 coding DNA: TGCGCCAGCAGCATCCGGGACAACCCTAACTATGGCTACACCTTC. Protein: CASSIRDNPNYGYTF.

V is TRBV12-3 or TRBV12-4 and J is TRBJ2-5; 8 bases align to TRBD2. V shed 6 bases and J 2 bases; nucleotides not matched to a gene: 5. The CDR3 runs 14 residues. The CDR3 bases are TGTGCCAGCAGACTTTCGGGGGGGCAAGAGACCCAGTACTTC. Translation: CASRLSGGQETQYF.

There are a few counts of this clonotype. This sequence joins TRBV20-1 and TRBJ2-2; D is perhaps TRBD1 (7 bases). This CDR3 is built from 13 residues. Germline V CDR1 and CDR2: DFQATT, SNEGSKA (reference sequence). DNA for the CDR3: TGCAGGGGGCGGGACAGCAACACCGGGGAGCTGTTTTTT. The encoded protein is CRGRDSNTGELFF.

This sequence joins TRBV30 and TRBJ2-1; TRBD2 aligns across 13 bases. The CDR3 is 15 amino acids. The trim removed 3 bases at V and 7 bases at J, leaving 6 bases unmatched. From germline, CDR1 is GTSNPN and CDR2 SVGIG (reference sequence). In nucleotides, the CDR3 is TGTGCCTGGAGAGCACTAGCGGGGGGGTTGAATGAGCAGTTCTTC. Protein sequence: CAWRALAGGLNEQFF.

This clonotype was counted only a few times. The DNA is omitted, as the CDR3 cannot be located on it reliably, and the CDR3 follows TCRdb's listing. The chain employs TRBV27 and TRBJ1-2; the table's D call, TRBD1, has no DNA check behind it. CDR1 is MNHEY and CDR2 is SMNVEV in the germline V gene (reference sequence). The CDR3 has 14 residues if both end residues are counted. The CDR3 protein is CASSFFGQGEGYTF.

The chain employs TRBV12-3 or TRBV12-4 and TRBJ2-1, with a tentative D call TRBD2 (6 bases). V lost 5 bases and J lost 3, with 11 bases in between. The CDR3 is 14 amino acids. CDR3 sequence (DNA): TGTGCCAGCAGTCCATCGACTAGCTACAATGAGCAGTTCTTC. The encoded protein is CASSPSTSYNEQFF.

This clonotype was counted between two and nine times. The chain employs TRBV9 and TRBJ2-7; D possibly uses TRBD1 or TRBD2 (5 bases each). The V gene lost 3 bases and the J gene lost 0 bases, with 19 bases spanning the gap. CDR1 is SGDLS and CDR2 is YYNGEE in the germline V gene. This CDR3 comprises 17 residues. This chain's CDR3 is CASSEGTAQANSYEQYF. The CDR3 nucleotides read TGTGCCAGCAGCGAGGGGACCGCCCAGGCAAACTCCTACGAGCAGTACTTC.

This clonotype was detected a few times. The chain couples TRBV12-3 or TRBV12-4 to TRBJ1-5; 7 bases match TRBD1. Trimming removed 7 bases from V and 4 bases from J; junction bases left unmatched: 10. The CDR3 loop spans 15 amino acids. Written as DNA, the CDR3 is TGTGCCAGCACCCCATTTGGGACAGAAAATCAGCCCCAGCATTTT. Translation gives CASTPFGTENQPQHF.

V is TRBV7-3 and J is TRBJ2-1; a possible D gene is TRBD2 (6 bases). Trimming pared 5 bases from V and 7 bases from J, leaving 15 bases between. CDR1 SGHTA and CDR2 FQGTGA come from the germline V gene. CDR3 length equals 14 residues. The CDR3 DNA reads as TGTGCCAGCAGCGTGGGAGGAGGGACGAATGAGCAGTTCTTC. This sequence encodes CASSVGGGTNEQFF. Drawing the rest from reference TRBV7-3 and TRBJ2-1, the complete variable domain is GAGVSQTPSNKVTEKGKYVELRCDPISGHTALYWYRQSLGQGPEFLIYFQGTGAADDSGLPNDRFFAVRPEGSVSTLKIQRTERGDSAVYLCASSVGGGTNEQFFGPGTRLTVL.

This clonotype occurred a few times. The chain is built from TRBV19 and TRBJ2-7; perhaps TRBD2 as D (5 bases). Looked up from germline, CDR1 is LNHDA and CDR2 is SQIVND (reference sequence). CDR3 length: 14 amino acids. Trimming stripped 1 base from V and 4 bases from J, with 11 bases between. The CDR3 region is CASSIAVLAYEQYF. The CDR3 coding sequence is TGTGCCAGTAGTATAGCGGTCCTAGCTTACGAGCAGTACTTC.

In its sample, this clonotype was seen a few times. The chain is built from TRBV9 and TRBJ1-5; D is unresolved. CDR1 SGDLS and CDR2 YYNGEE come from the germline V gene. The germline V and J ends were trimmed by 0 bases and 9 bases, with 13 bases remaining between them. The CDR3 consists of 14 residues. CDR3 sequence: CASSVAMGYGPQHF. CDR3 nucleotide sequence: TGTGCCAGCAGCGTAGCTATGGGCTACGGGCCCCAGCATTTT.

The chain has TRBV9 and TRBJ2-7; 9 positions match TRBD1. Germline loops: CDR1 SGDLS, CDR2 YYNGEE. The CDR3 spans 13 residues. V shed 2 bases, J shed 7 bases, and the junction held 4 bases outside the gene matches. CDR3 loop: CASSVGTGREQYF. The CDR3 coding sequence is TGTGCCAGCAGCGTTGGGACAGGGCGAGAGCAGTACTTC.